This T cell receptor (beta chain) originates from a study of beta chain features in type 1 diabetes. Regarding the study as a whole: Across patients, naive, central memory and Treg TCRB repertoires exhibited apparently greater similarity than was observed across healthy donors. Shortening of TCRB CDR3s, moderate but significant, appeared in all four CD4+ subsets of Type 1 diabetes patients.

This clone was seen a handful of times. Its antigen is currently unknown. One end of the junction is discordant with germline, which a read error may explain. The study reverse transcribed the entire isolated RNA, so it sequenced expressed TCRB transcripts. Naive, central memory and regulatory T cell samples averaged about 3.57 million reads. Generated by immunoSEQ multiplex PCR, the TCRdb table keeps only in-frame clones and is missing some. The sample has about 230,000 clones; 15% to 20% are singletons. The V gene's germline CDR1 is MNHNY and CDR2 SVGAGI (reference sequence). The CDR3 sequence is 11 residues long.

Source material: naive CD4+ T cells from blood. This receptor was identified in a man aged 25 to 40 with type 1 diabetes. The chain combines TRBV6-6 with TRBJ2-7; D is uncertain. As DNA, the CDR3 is TGTGCCAGCAGTTACTCCAACGAGCAGTACTTC. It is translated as CASSYSNEQYF.